This entry concerns a single T cell receptor beta chain. The sample comes from a study of cytomegalovirus exposure and HLA in healthy donors. The PCR employed 60 Vbeta primers together with 13 Jbeta primers. As processed by the authors: Unique TCR beta chains totaled some 80 million in a later count, with roughly 11 million of them shared. The table came from immunoSEQ multiplex PCR; TCRdb's copy has only in-frame clones and leaves some out. That table is the source of V, J and clone size, and D and trimming were worked out from the DNA. Its table lists around 31,000 clones. All donors participated as healthy donors of bone marrow. Trimming pared 6 bases from V and 1 base from J, leaving 9 bases between. The CDR3 loop spans 13 amino acids. From germline, CDR1 is SEHNR and CDR2 FQNEAQ (reference sequence).

This chain joins TRBV7-9 and TRBJ2-5; D is perhaps TRBD1 (6 bases). This sequence was found in a female donor in good health and CMV-seronegative. The sequencing sample was made of PBMCs. The CDR3 here is CASSQQGQETQYF. Here the CDR3 DNA reads TGTGCCAGCAGTCAACAGGGCCAAGAGACCCAGTACTTC.